This note documents a single TCR beta chain sequence. The sample comes from a study of blood T cell repertoires in COVID-19. Study-level information: The United States, Italy and Spain provided the acute and convalescent COVID-19 samples. The analysed material was cDNA or gDNA that came from T cells, B-cell-depleted T cells, or PBMCs.

CDR1 is SGDLS, CDR2 YYNGEE, per germline. V dropped 1 base and J dropped 5; count of bases not matched to a gene: 2. The CDR3 totals 13 residues. Authors' data handling: It was from reference gene primer amplification that nucleated cell counts were estimated. Profiling relied on immunoSEQ multiplex PCR, and the TCRdb table lists in-frame clones only, not all of them. D and trimming come from the DNA, and the V and J calls and clone size come from that table. Among some 120,000 clones listed, roughly 90% were seen once. This receptor was taken from a middle-aged man with acute or convalescent COVID-19. This sequence joins TRBV9 and TRBJ2-7, with TRBD1 identical over 8 bases. Sequenced input: peripheral blood. The CDR3 nucleotides are TGTGCCAGCAGCGTAACAGGGGGTGACGAGCAGTACTTC. Protein sequence: CASSVTGGDEQYF.